These T cell receptor beta chains were read from a single sample in a study of T cells in Graves' hyperthyroidism and ophthalmopathy. One entry per CDR3 protein, called by TCRdb with MiXCR from the multiplex PCR reads. The sample lists under 450,000 distinct CDR3 sequences; about a sixth were seen once. Sequencing was performed on blood. These receptors originate from a woman between 18 and 29 years old with Graves' hyperthyroidism. Each CDR3 is given with its conserved first and last residue. Fields, in order: CDR3 DNA, CDR3 protein, clone size, J gene, V gene, D gene. The D gene is left open where the match is weak. Size is stated for part of the rows, as once, few or many counts, or as a class when the clone is expanded.

DNA: TGTGCCAGCAGCCAAGTTCCCAGGTCCCACTACGAGCAGTACTTC
CDR3: CASSQVPRSHYEQYF
size: many
J: TRBJ2-7
V: TRBV3-1
D: NA

DNA: TGTGCCAGCAGCTTAGGGTCTCTTAGCACAGATACGCAGTATTTT
CDR3: CASSLGSLSTDTQYF
size: NA
J: TRBJ2-3
V: TRBV7-9
D: NA

DNA: TGTGCCAGCAGTTTTTTTCAGGGTGAGACCCAGTACTTC
CDR3: CASSFFQGETQYF
size: many
J: TRBJ2-5
V: TRBV12-3/TRBV12-4
D: NA

DNA: TGCGCCAGCAGCCAAGACGACAGGGGGCTGACCGGGGAGCTGTTTTTT
CDR3: CASSQDDRGLTGELFF
size: NA
J: TRBJ2-2
V: TRBV7-8
D: TRBD1

DNA: TGTGCCAGCAGGTCGGGACGGACGAACACCGGGGAGCTGTTTTTT
CDR3: CASRSGRTNTGELFF
size: NA
J: TRBJ2-2
V: TRBV6-1
D: NA

DNA: TGCAGTGGTAGAGGGGAAAATAGCGGGAGGGCTCGCTACGAGCAGTACTTC
CDR3: CSGRGENSGRARYEQYF
size: few
J: TRBJ2-7
V: TRBV20-1
D: TRBD2

DNA: TGTGCCAGCAACATTGGACACTCCTACGAGCAGTACTTC
CDR3: CASNIGHSYEQYF
size: many
J: TRBJ2-7
V: TRBV7-9
D: NA

DNA: TGTGCCAGCAGCCAAGGGTCCAGCTTGAACACTGAAGCTTTCTTT
CDR3: CASSQGSSLNTEAFF
size: NA
J: TRBJ1-1
V: TRBV4-2
D: NA

DNA: TGTGCCACCAGCAGAGATAACAGGCGCCAAGAGACCCAGTACTTC
CDR3: CATSRDNRRQETQYF
size: many
J: TRBJ2-5
V: TRBV15
D: NA

DNA: TGTGCCAGCAGCTTAATAGTGGGGTACGAGCAGTACTTC
CDR3: CASSLIVGYEQYF
size: many
J: TRBJ2-7
V: TRBV11-2
D: NA

DNA: TGCGCCAGCAGCCAGTCCTCAACGCGAAACACTGAAGCTTTCTTT
CDR3: CASSQSSTRNTEAFF
size: many
J: TRBJ1-1
V: TRBV5-1
D: NA

DNA: TGTGCCAGCTCACCGGTCGGACAAACGAACACTGAAGCTTTCTTT
CDR3: CASSPVGQTNTEAFF
size: many
J: TRBJ1-1
V: TRBV18
D: NA

DNA: TGTGCCAGCAGTGAAGTTGTAGGGGGGGACACTGAAGCTTTCTTT
CDR3: CASSEVVGGDTEAFF
size: many
J: TRBJ1-1
V: TRBV2
D: NA

DNA: TGTGCCAGCAGTTTTCGAACTAGCGGAAGCTCCTACAATGAGCAGTTCTTC
CDR3: CASSFRTSGSSYNEQFF
size: many
J: TRBJ2-1
V: TRBV12-3/TRBV12-4
D: TRBD2

DNA: TGTGCCAGCAGAAACGGACAGGGGCTCAATGAGCAGTTCTTC
CDR3: CASRNGQGLNEQFF
size: few
J: TRBJ2-1
V: TRBV6-2/TRBV6-3
D: TRBD1

DNA: TGCGCCAGCAGTGAAATGGGCCGACCAGGAGATACGCAGTATTTT
CDR3: CASSEMGRPGDTQYF
size: few
J: TRBJ2-3
V: TRBV10-1
D: NA

DNA: TGTGCCAGCGGGGGACTAAAATATGAAAAACTGTTTTTT
CDR3: CASGGLKYEKLFF
size: few
J: TRBJ1-4
V: TRBV6-1
D: NA

DNA: TGTGCCAGCAGCCAACCGGGGCGGGATGGAAACACCATATATTTT
CDR3: CASSQPGRDGNTIYF
size: few
J: TRBJ1-3
V: TRBV3-1
D: NA

DNA: TGTGCCAGCAGCCAAGATCCGAGCTCCAATGAGCAGTTCTTC
CDR3: CASSQDPSSNEQFF
size: few
J: TRBJ2-1
V: TRBV3-1
D: NA

DNA: TGCAGCGGGGTGGACAGGGCCAAAAACATTCAGTACTTC
CDR3: CSGVDRAKNIQYF
size: NA
J: TRBJ2-4
V: TRBV29-1
D: TRBD1

DNA: TGCAGTGCTACCGGGGGGATCGTCTGGGAGCAGTACTTC
CDR3: CSATGGIVWEQYF
size: many
J: TRBJ2-7
V: TRBV20-1
D: TRBD2

DNA: TGTGCCAGCAGCTCAGGGGGGACAGCCCCTCTCTACGAGCAGTACTTC
CDR3: CASSSGGTAPLYEQYF
size: NA
J: TRBJ2-7
V: TRBV27
D: NA

DNA: TGTGCCAGCAGCTTAGTGCTAGCGGGAGGACAATACGAGCAGTACTTC
CDR3: CASSLVLAGGQYEQYF
size: many
J: TRBJ2-7
V: TRBV7-2
D: TRBD2

DNA: TGCAGTGCTAGTATGGAATTCCCGTACGAGCAGTACTTC
CDR3: CSASMEFPYEQYF
size: NA
J: TRBJ2-7
V: TRBV20-1
D: NA

DNA: TGTGCCAGCGCCCCTAGCGGGACGTTCACAGATACGCAGTATTTT
CDR3: CASAPSGTFTDTQYF
size: NA
J: TRBJ2-3
V: TRBV12-3/TRBV12-4
D: TRBD2

DNA: TGTGCCAGCAGCGTAGCAGGTTCAGACTACGAGCAGTACTTC
CDR3: CASSVAGSDYEQYF
size: few
J: TRBJ2-7
V: TRBV9
D: NA

DNA: TGTGCCAGCAACCCGACAGGGAGAGAGACCCAGTACTTC
CDR3: CASNPTGRETQYF
size: few
J: TRBJ2-5
V: TRBV6-1
D: TRBD1

DNA: TGTGCCATCAGTGAGCCGGGGAGGGACAGTGGATTTGAAAAACTGTTTTTT
CDR3: CAISEPGRDSGFEKLFF
size: many
J: TRBJ1-4
V: TRBV10-3
D: TRBD1

DNA: TGTGCCAGCAGCGAAACGAAGGGGGGGCCGGGTGGCACAGATACGCAGTATTTT
CDR3: CASSETKGGPGGTDTQYF
size: few
J: TRBJ2-3
V: TRBV25-1
D: NA

DNA: TGCAGTGCTAGCCCACTAGCGGGAGTTTCCTACGAGCAGTACTTC
CDR3: CSASPLAGVSYEQYF
size: many
J: TRBJ2-7
V: TRBV20-1
D: TRBD2

DNA: TGTGCCAGCAGTGTCAAAGGACAGCAACTGAACACTGAAGCTTTCTTT
CDR3: CASSVKGQQLNTEAFF
size: many
J: TRBJ1-1
V: TRBV2
D: NA

DNA: TGTGCCAGCACCCCGGGTTTAGGGGGGGTCTCTGGAAACACCATATATTTT
CDR3: CASTPGLGGVSGNTIYF
size: many
J: TRBJ1-3
V: TRBV28
D: NA

DNA: TGCAGTGCTTTAACAGGGGGCCAGGGGAACACTGAAGCTTTCTTT
CDR3: CSALTGGQGNTEAFF
size: many
J: TRBJ1-1
V: TRBV20-1
D: TRBD1

DNA: TGTGCCAGCAGCACGCACAGGGGGTTCACTGAAGCTTTCTTT
CDR3: CASSTHRGFTEAFF
size: many
J: TRBJ1-1
V: TRBV7-9
D: TRBD1

DNA: TGTGCCAGCAGTCCACTCCCCCGGACTAGCGGGGGGGACTATACGCAGTATTTT
CDR3: CASSPLPRTSGGDYTQYF
size: many
J: TRBJ2-3
V: TRBV7-3
D: TRBD2

DNA: TGTGCCAGCAGCTTAAGACTAGCGGGACGCACAGATACGCAGTATTTT
CDR3: CASSLRLAGRTDTQYF
size: few
J: TRBJ2-3
V: TRBV7-8
D: TRBD2

DNA: TGTGCCACCAGCAGAGGGGTGTTCTATGGCTACACCTTC
CDR3: CATSRGVFYGYTF
size: many
J: TRBJ1-2
V: TRBV15
D: NA